The clone carrying this TCR beta chain was counted a single time. The antigen remains undetermined. This entry is derived from a study of radiation and T cells in renal cell carcinoma. Whole-study results and caveats: Top tumor clonotypes rose in blood 2 weeks post-radiation, then contracted.

Time point in this sample: blood 4 weeks post-SBRT, at nephrectomy. Stated treatment: 15 Gy SBRT to primary tumor, nephrectomy 4 weeks later. The CDR3 runs 14 residues. V dropped 4 bases and J dropped 0 bases, with 10 bases sitting between them. Germline CDR1 is SGHRS and CDR2 is YFSETQ. Generated by immunoSEQ multiplex PCR, the TCRdb table keeps only in-frame clones and is missing some. This sample yields 150,000 to 200,000 clones, of which about 88% are seen a single time; 11% belongs to the top ten. The material was blood, obtained from a patient whose treatment included radiotherapy and nephrectomy. The receptor was derived from a woman aged 45 to 65 with renal cell carcinoma. The V and J genes are TRBV5-1 and TRBJ1-2; D remains ambiguous. Written as DNA, the CDR3 is TGCGCCAGCAGCGTTACCGGGGCTAACTATGGCTACACCTTC. It yields the protein CASSVTGANYGYTF.